This T cell receptor beta chain was sequenced during a study of cytomegalovirus exposure and HLA in healthy donors. Study observations and caveats: Follow-up analysis seemed to connect common viral pathogens with several of the most significant clusters identified. An analysis that came later showed most CMV-associated TCR beta chains appearing HLA-restricted. Apart from CMV serostatus, no immune exposure information was available.

Between the trimmed V and J ends, which lost 1 base and 6 bases, there was a span of 6 bases. This CDR3 region has 12 residues. CDR1 SGHAT and CDR2 FQNNGV come from the germline V gene. A note on this clone: Antigen unknown.

A multiplex PCR was run with 60 Vbeta primers and 13 Jbeta primers. Here immunoSEQ multiplex PCR was the method, and the copy in TCRdb shows in-frame clones only, minus some. This table has about 160,000 clones, 75% to 85% appearing once. Specimen: PBMCs. V gene TRBV11-2 combines with J gene TRBJ1-2; D is ambiguous. The TCR comes from a man aged 25-45 years in good health and CMV-seronegative. In DNA, the CDR3 is TGTGCCAGCAGCTTAGGTATAGATGGCTACACCTTC. This translates into CASSLGIDGYTF.